Presented here are 29 T cell receptor beta chains from one specimen sequenced in a study of shared clonotypes between healthy human individuals. Here immunoSEQ multiplex PCR was the method, and the copy in TCRdb shows in-frame clones only, minus some. There are roughly 2,500,000 clones in the sample; 80% to 95% occur only once, and about 0.39% lies in the top ten. The sequencing sample was made of naive CD4+ T cells from PBMCs. The subset: CD45RA+ positively selected. Receptor source: a man between 18 and 29 years old in good health. Some clones in this sample may be carry-over from other donors' samples.

The chain couples TRBV19 to TRBJ1-5; a possible D gene is TRBD1 (5 bases). The CDR3 runs 12 residues. Trimming took off 8 bases at V and 4 bases at J, with 9 bases between the two ends. Germline CDR1 is LNHDA and CDR2 is SQIVND (reference sequence). The CDR3 sequence is CASQRQNQPQHF. DNA of the CDR3: TGTGCCAGTCAAAGACAGAATCAGCCCCAGCATTTT.

The chain combines TRBV5-4 with TRBJ2-7; possible D gene TRBD1, 7 bases. The DNA end is more similar to TRBJ2-5, so the J call may be wrong. CDR1 is SGHNT, CDR2 YYREEE, per germline (reference sequence). The CDR3 is 14 residues long. This CDR3 reads CASSGGTAQETQYF. CDR3 DNA: TGTGCCAGCAGCGGAGGGACAGCTCAAGAGACCCAGTACTTC.

The chain is built from TRBV20-1 and TRBJ1-5; no clear D gene. Germline values: CDR1 DFQATT, CDR2 SNEGSKA (reference sequence). Trimming pared 3 bases from V and 7 bases from J, leaving 4 bases between. CDR3 length equals 10 residues. CDR3 sequence (DNA): TGCAGTGCTAGCGAACAGCCCCAGCATTTT. Protein: CSASEQPQHF.

CDR3 protein: CASRRQGRGMNQPQHF. The CDR3 DNA follows: TGTGCCAGCAGAAGACAGGGGCGGGGAATGAATCAGCCCCAGCATTTT. The rearrangement links TRBV28 to TRBJ1-5; TRBD1 matches 8 bases. From germline, CDR1 is MDHEN and CDR2 SYDVKM. The V and J ends lost 6 bases and 4 bases, in that order; junction bases with no gene match: 11. The CDR3 length is 16 residues.

The chain joins TRBV5-1 to TRBJ2-1; the match to TRBD2 covers 9 bases. The CDR3 has 16 amino acids. Germline CDR1 and CDR2: SGHRS and YFSETQ. The junction had 9 bases not matched to a gene; V was cut back by 4 bases and J by 4 bases. Here the CDR3 reads CASSPSGTSRYNEQFF. CDR3 sequence (DNA): TGCGCCAGCAGCCCAAGCGGGACTAGCAGATACAATGAGCAGTTCTTC.

The chain couples TRBV2 to TRBJ2-1; a weak D match, TRBD2 (5 bases). This CDR3 contains 13 residues. The V and J ends lost 7 bases and 2 bases respectively, with 9 bases between them. Germline CDR1 SNHLY, CDR2 FYNNEI. CDR3 DNA sequence: TGTGCCAGCAACGAGGGTCCCTACAATGAGCAGTTCTTC. Amino acid sequence: CASNEGPYNEQFF.

The chain joins TRBV10-3 to TRBJ2-7, with 8 nucleotides matching TRBD2. The CDR3 consists of 15 residues. Germline CDR1 reads ENHRY; CDR2 reads SYGVKD. J gave up 3 bases and V 6 bases, and 10 bases lay outside the gene matches. CDR3 amino acids: CAISLTSGPLYEQYF. The CDR3 DNA reads TGTGCCATCAGCCTAACTAGCGGCCCCCTCTACGAGCAGTACTTC.

The chain recombines TRBV7-3 with TRBJ2-1, with TRBD2 identical over 13 bases. Germline V lookup: CDR1 SGHTA, CDR2 FQGTGA. Trimming took 5 bases from V and 9 from J; bases not matched to a gene: 10. The CDR3 is 16 amino acids. For the CDR3, the DNA is TGTGCCAGCAGCAAAGGACTAGCGGGAGCGCAGGGTGAGCAGTTCTTC. It codes for CASSKGLAGAQGEQFF.

This chain connects TRBV28 to TRBJ1-5; 8 bases map to TRBD1. The CDR3 runs 16 residues. J was trimmed by 1 base and V by 2 bases; bases with no gene match: 4. From germline, CDR1 is MDHEN and CDR2 SYDVKM. CDR3 in amino acids: CASSLGGTGSNQPQHF. The CDR3 DNA follows: TGTGCCAGCAGTTTAGGGGGGACAGGCAGCAATCAGCCCCAGCATTTT.

V gene TRBV27 combines with J gene TRBJ2-7; 15 nucleotides match TRBD2. The trim removed 6 bases at V and 6 bases at J, leaving 21 bases unmatched. The CDR3 spans 20 residues. Germline V gives CDR1 MNHEY, CDR2 SMNVEV (reference sequence). As DNA, the CDR3 is TGTGCCAGCAGCCGAAGGGGGATCGCCGGACTAGCGGGAGGGCCAGGCGAGCAGTACTTC. Encoded protein: CASSRRGIAGLAGGPGEQYF.

This clone has just one count. This chain links TRBV6-6 with TRBJ1-2; D is unresolved. CDR3 size: 14 residues. The germline CDR1 and CDR2 sequences are MNHNY and SVGAGI (reference sequence). V was pared by 0 bases and J by 8 bases, with 13 bases between. This CDR3 reads CASSYSTGFGGYTF. The CDR3 nucleotides are TGTGCCAGCAGTTACTCGACGGGCTTCGGGGGCTACACCTTC.

V is TRBV19 and J is TRBJ2-7; D is possibly TRBD1 or TRBD2 (5 bases each). CDR3 length: 13 residues. The V end lost 5 bases, the J end lost 4 bases, and 12 bases lay between the germline ends. Looked up from germline, CDR1 is LNHDA and CDR2 is SQIVND (reference sequence). The CDR3 nucleotides are TGTGCCAGTAGTGGGGGACGGATATACGAGCAGTACTTC. Its protein product is CASSGGRIYEQYF.

The chain carries TRBV7-8 and TRBJ1-2, with D perhaps matching TRBD1 (5 bases). Deletions cut 5 bases from V and 4 bases from J, with 14 bases between. Germline lookup yields CDR1 SGHVS and CDR2 FQNEAQ. This CDR3 is 14 amino acids long. This CDR3 reads CASSASGGSYGYTF. CDR3 bases: TGTGCCAGCAGCGCTTCGGGGGGGAGCTATGGCTACACCTTC.

The chain combines TRBV11-3 with TRBJ2-4; 7 bases line up with TRBD2. The CDR3 length is 16 residues. Germline CDR1 is SGHNT and CDR2 is YENEEA. Trimming took 5 bases from V and 1 from J; bases not matched to a gene: 8. For the CDR3, the DNA is TGTGCCAGCAGCCCCGGGGAGGGGACGGCCAAAAACATTCAGTACTTC. It is translated as CASSPGEGTAKNIQYF.

The gene calls are TRBV7-2 and TRBJ2-7; 10 positions match TRBD2. This CDR3 is 17 amino acids long. Germline CDR1 is SGHTA and CDR2 is FQGNSA. With 5 bases clipped from V and 5 bases from J, the junction kept 15 bases outside the gene matches. CDR3 coding DNA: TGTGCCAGCAGCCGCCAAACCCAAGCTAGCGGGAGAGACGAGCAGTACTTC. Its translation is CASSRQTQASGRDEQYF.

This chain uses TRBV5-4 with TRBJ2-2; TRBD1 might be the D (6 bases). The CDR3 covers 15 residues. V was shortened by 2 bases and J by 2 bases, with 10 bases between the two germline ends. The germline V gene encodes CDR1 SGHNT and CDR2 YYREEE (reference sequence). The CDR3 coding sequence is TGTGCCAGCAGCTTCAGGGGTACAAACACCGGGGAGCTGTTTTTT. This sequence encodes CASSFRGTNTGELFF.

The chain recombines TRBV6-1 with TRBJ1-1; weak D call: TRBD1 (6 bases). The V end was cut by 2 bases, the J end by 7 bases, with 14 bases between. This CDR3 spans 14 amino acids. Germline loops: CDR1 MNHNS, CDR2 SASEGT. CDR3 bases: TGTGCCAGCAGTGAATTGGGGACACATAATGAAGCTTTCTTT. It translates to CASSELGTHNEAFF.

The chain links TRBV5-4 to TRBJ2-1, with TRBD2 identical over 9 bases. There are 16 residues in the CDR3. The J segment lost 9 bases and the V segment lost 0 bases, leaving 10 bases of the junction unmatched. Germline CDR1 reads SGHNT; CDR2 reads YYREEE (reference sequence). CDR3 nucleotides: TGTGCCAGCAGCTTGGGCGGGAGGGCCAGTCGGGGTGAGCAGTTCTTC. Translated: CASSLGGRASRGEQFF.

The chain has TRBV25-1 and TRBJ2-1; D may correspond to TRBD1 or TRBD2 (5 bases each). The length of the CDR3 is 16 residues. Germline values: CDR1 MGHDK, CDR2 SYGVNS. The V end lost 0 bases, the J end lost 3 bases, and 12 bases lay between the germline ends. CDR3 bases: TGTGCCAGCAGTGAATATCAACTGGGGGACTACAATGAGCAGTTCTTC. This translates into CASSEYQLGDYNEQFF.

This rearrangement joins TRBV29-1 to TRBJ2-3; the match to TRBD1 covers 7 bases. Germline-derived CDR1 and CDR2 are SQVTM and ANQGSEA. Trimming cost V 7 bases and J 2 bases; bases outside gene matches: 9. The CDR3 is 14 residues long. The CDR3 reads CSALGGMDTDTQYF. For the CDR3, the DNA is TGCAGCGCCCTAGGGGGCATGGACACAGATACGCAGTATTTT.

The chain recombines TRBV28 with TRBJ2-5; 7 nucleotides align to TRBD1. Trimming cost V 5 bases and J 4 bases; bases outside gene matches: 13. The CDR3 is 16 amino acids. Germline CDR1 is MDHEN and CDR2 is SYDVKM. The CDR3, as DNA: TGTGCCAGCAGTCCCTTACCGGGACAGAGGTCAGAGACCCAGTACTTC. Encoded protein: CASSPLPGQRSETQYF.

The rearrangement joins TRBV5-1 to TRBJ1-1; tentatively, D is TRBD1 (6 bases). Germline CDR1 SGHRS, CDR2 YFSETQ. V was clipped by 3 bases and J by 1 base, with 10 bases between them. The CDR3 spans 14 residues. CDR3 sequence: CASSSQGRNTEAFF. CDR3 DNA: TGCGCCAGCAGCTCCCAGGGGCGGAACACTGAAGCTTTCTTT.

The chain couples TRBV7-2 to TRBJ1-1; no reliable D call. V lost 8 bases and J lost 1, with 14 bases in between. Germline CDR1 reads SGHTA; CDR2 reads FQGNSA. The length of the CDR3 is 14 residues. The CDR3 sequence: CASARVGQNTEAFF. The DNA for the CDR3 is TGTGCCAGCGCGAGGGTCGGGCAGAACACTGAAGCTTTCTTT.

V usage is TRBV7-9 and J usage is TRBJ2-7; 9 bases line up with TRBD2. From germline, CDR1 is SEHNR and CDR2 FQNEAQ (reference sequence). This CDR3 has 17 amino acids. V shed 5 bases and J 4 bases; nucleotides not matched to a gene: 15. This CDR3 is CASSPPESSGIRYEQYF. CDR3 in DNA: TGTGCCAGCAGCCCGCCGGAATCTAGCGGGATTCGGTACGAGCAGTACTTC.

In its sample, this clone was seen a few times. This CDR3 is also generated by other DNA sequences in the sample. The chain employs TRBV30 and TRBJ1-1; the D is unclear. Trimming cost V 2 bases and J 1 base, with 5 bases left between them. In germline, CDR1 is GTSNPN, CDR2 SVGIG (reference sequence). The CDR3 length is 12 residues. CDR3 DNA: TGTGCCTGGAGTCGAGAGAACACTGAAGCTTTCTTT. The encoded protein is CAWSRENTEAFF.

The genes are TRBV28 and TRBJ1-2; a possible D gene is TRBD1 (6 bases). The V gene's germline CDR1 is MDHEN and CDR2 SYDVKM. Deletions cut 0 bases from V and 4 bases from J, with 6 bases between. The CDR3 loop spans 13 amino acids. DNA of the CDR3: TGTGCCAGCAGTTTATGGGACAGCTATGGCTACACCTTC. Protein product: CASSLWDSYGYTF.

The rearrangement uses TRBV6-6 and TRBJ2-1; tentatively, D is TRBD2 (6 bases). In germline, CDR1 is MNHNY, CDR2 SVGAGI (reference sequence). The CDR3 covers 15 residues. Trimming cost V 6 bases and J 4 bases, with 16 bases left between them. The CDR3 bases are TGTGCCAGCAGGACGGACACTGGACTATACAATGAGCAGTTCTTC. Translating gives CASRTDTGLYNEQFF.

V gene TRBV15 combines with J gene TRBJ1-2; 9 bases align to TRBD1. V was clipped by 3 bases and J by 7 bases; unmatched bases: 9. Germline values: CDR1 LNHNV, CDR2 YYDKDF (reference sequence). CDR3 length: 15 residues. The CDR3 DNA follows: TGTGCCACCAGCAGGGTCGGACAGGGGATGGGTGGCTACACCTTC. It yields the protein CATSRVGQGMGGYTF.

This clone was observed a single time. The gene calls are TRBV7-7 and TRBJ2-2, with D perhaps assigned TRBD1 or TRBD2 (7 bases each). Germline V CDR1 and CDR2: SSHAT, FNYEAQ (reference sequence). This CDR3 has 14 residues. Deletions cut 5 bases from V and 7 bases from J, with 14 bases between. The CDR3 sequence: CASSKTGRGGELFF. The DNA for the CDR3 is TGTGCCAGCAGCAAGACAGGGAGGGGCGGGGAGCTGTTTTTT.